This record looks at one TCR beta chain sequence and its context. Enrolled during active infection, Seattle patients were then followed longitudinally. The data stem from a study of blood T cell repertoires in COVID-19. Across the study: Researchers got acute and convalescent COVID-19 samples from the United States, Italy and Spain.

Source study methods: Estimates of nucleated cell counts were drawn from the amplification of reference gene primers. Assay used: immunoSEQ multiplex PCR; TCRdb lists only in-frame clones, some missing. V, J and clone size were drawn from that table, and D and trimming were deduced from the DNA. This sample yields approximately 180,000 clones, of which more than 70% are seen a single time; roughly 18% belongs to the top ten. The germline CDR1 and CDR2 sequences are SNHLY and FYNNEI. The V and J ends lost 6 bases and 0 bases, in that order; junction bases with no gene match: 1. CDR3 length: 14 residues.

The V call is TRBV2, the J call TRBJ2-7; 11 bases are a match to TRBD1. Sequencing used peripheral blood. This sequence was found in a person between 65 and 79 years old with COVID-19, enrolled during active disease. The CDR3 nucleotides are TGTGCCAGCAGGGGACAGGGGGTCTCCTACGAGCAGTACTTC. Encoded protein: CASRGQGVSYEQYF. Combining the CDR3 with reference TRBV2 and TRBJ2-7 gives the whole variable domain EPEVTQTPSHQVTQMGQEVILRCVPISNHLYFYWYRQILGQKVEFLVSFYNNEISEKSEIFDDQFSVERPDGSNFTLKIRSTKLEDSAMYFCASRGQGVSYEQYFGPGTRLTVT.